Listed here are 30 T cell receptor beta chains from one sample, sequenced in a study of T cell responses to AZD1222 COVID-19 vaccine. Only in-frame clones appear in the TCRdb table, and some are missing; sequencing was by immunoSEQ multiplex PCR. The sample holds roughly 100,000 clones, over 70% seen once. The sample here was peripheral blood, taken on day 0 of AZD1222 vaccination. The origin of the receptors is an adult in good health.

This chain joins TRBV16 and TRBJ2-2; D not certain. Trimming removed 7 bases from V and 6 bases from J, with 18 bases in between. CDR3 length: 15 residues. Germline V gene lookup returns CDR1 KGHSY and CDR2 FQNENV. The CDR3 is CASIPKEISAGELFF. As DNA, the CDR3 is TGTGCCAGCATCCCCAAAGAGATATCGGCCGGGGAGCTGTTTTTT.

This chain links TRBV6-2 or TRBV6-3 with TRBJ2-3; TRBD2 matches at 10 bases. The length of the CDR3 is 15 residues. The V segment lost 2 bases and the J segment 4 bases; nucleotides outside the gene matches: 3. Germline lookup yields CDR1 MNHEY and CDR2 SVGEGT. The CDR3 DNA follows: TGTGCCAGCAGTTACACCGGACTAGCGGCAGATACGCAGTATTTT. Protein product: CASSYTGLAADTQYF.

The chain's CDR3 is CASSPQSGSHYEQYF. The CDR3 nucleotides are TGTGCCAGCAGCCCTCAAAGCGGGAGTCATTACGAGCAGTACTTC. The V and J genes are TRBV7-2 and TRBJ2-7, with 8 bases identical to TRBD2. Germline V gene sequence: CDR1 SGHTA, CDR2 FQGNSA. The CDR3 runs 15 residues. V lost 5 bases to trimming and J lost 4 bases; unmatched junction nucleotides: 10.

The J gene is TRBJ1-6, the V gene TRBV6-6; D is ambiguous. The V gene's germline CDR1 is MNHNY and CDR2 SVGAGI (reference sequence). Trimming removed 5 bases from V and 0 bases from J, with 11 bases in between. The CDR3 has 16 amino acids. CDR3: CASSPRRRSYNSPLHF. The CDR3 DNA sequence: TGTGCCAGCAGTCCCAGGAGGCGCTCCTATAATTCACCCCTCCACTTT.

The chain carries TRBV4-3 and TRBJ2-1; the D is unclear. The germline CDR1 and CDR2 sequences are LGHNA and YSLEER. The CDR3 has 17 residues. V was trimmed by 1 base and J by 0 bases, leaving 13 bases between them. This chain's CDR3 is CASSQVGPRSSYNEQFF. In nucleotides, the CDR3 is TGCGCCAGCAGCCAAGTGGGTCCCAGGAGCTCCTACAATGAGCAGTTCTTC.

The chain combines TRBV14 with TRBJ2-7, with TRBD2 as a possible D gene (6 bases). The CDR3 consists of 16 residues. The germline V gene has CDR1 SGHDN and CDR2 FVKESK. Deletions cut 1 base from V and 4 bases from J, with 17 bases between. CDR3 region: CASSQVLGTLQYEQYF. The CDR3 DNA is TGTGCCAGCAGCCAAGTGCTCGGGACTCTCCAATACGAGCAGTACTTC.

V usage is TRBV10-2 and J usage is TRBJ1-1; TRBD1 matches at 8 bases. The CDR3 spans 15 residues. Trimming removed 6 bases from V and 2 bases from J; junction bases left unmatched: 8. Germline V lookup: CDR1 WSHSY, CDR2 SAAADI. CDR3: CASSEWGTGNTEAFF. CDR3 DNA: TGCGCCAGCAGCGAATGGGGGACAGGAAACACTGAAGCTTTCTTT.

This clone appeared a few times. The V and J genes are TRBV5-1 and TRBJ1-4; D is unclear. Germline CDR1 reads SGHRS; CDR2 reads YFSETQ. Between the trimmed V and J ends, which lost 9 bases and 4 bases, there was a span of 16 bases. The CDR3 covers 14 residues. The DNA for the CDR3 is TGCGCCACCCGCCCCCAAGTGAATAATGAAAAACTGTTTTTT. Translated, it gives CATRPQVNNEKLFF.

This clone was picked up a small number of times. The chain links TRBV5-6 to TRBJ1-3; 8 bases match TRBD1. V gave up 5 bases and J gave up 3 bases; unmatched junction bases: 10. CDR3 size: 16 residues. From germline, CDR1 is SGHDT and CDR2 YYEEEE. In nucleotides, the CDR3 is TGTGCCAGCAGAAGAGACAGGGGAGAATTTGGAAACACCATATATTTT. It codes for CASRRDRGEFGNTIYF.

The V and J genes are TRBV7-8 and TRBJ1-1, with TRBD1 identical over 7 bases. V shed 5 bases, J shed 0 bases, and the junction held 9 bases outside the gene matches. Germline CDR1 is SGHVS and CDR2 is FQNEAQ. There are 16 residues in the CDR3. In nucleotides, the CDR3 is TGTGCCAGCAGCCCCTGGGACAGCCCATTGAACACTGAAGCTTTCTTT. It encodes CASSPWDSPLNTEAFF.

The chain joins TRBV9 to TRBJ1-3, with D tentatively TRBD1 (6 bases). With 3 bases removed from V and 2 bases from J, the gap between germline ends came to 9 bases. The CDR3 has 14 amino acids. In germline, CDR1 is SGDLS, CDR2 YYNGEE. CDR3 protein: CASSATGTGNTIYF. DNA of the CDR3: TGTGCCAGCAGCGCCACAGGGACTGGAAACACCATATATTTT.

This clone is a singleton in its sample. CDR3 residues: CASSLWVVGEQFF. In nucleotides, the CDR3 is TGTGCCAGCAGCCTCTGGGTAGTCGGTGAGCAGTTCTTC. The chain is built from TRBV5-4 and TRBJ2-1; D is unclear. CDR3 length equals 13 residues. V shed 4 bases and J shed 9 bases, with 14 bases lying between them. Germline CDR1 reads SGHNT; CDR2 reads YYREEE (reference sequence). Combining the CDR3 with reference TRBV5-4 and TRBJ2-1 gives the whole variable domain ETGVTQSPTHLIKTRGQQVTLRCSSQSGHNTVSWYQQALGQGPQFIFQYYREEENGRGNFPPRFSGLQFPNYSSELNVNALELDDSALYLCASSLWVVGEQFFGPGTRLTVL.

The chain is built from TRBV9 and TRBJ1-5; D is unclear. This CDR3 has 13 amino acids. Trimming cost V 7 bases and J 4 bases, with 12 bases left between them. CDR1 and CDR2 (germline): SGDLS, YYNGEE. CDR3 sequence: CASGSSPNQPQHF. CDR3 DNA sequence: TGTGCCAGCGGTTCCTCGCCGAATCAGCCCCAGCATTTT.

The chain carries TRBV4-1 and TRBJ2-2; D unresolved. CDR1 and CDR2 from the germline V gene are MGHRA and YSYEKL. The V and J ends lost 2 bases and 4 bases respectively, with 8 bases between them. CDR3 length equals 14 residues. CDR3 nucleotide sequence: TGCGCCAGCAGCCAAAGAGATGTCACCGGGGAGCTGTTTTTT. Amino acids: CASSQRDVTGELFF.

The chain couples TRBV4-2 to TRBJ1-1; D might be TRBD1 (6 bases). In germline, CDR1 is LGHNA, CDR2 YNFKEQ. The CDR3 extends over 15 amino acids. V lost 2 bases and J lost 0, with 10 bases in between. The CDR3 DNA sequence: TGTGCCAGCAGCCAACAGGGGAGCATGAACACTGAAGCTTTCTTT. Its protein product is CASSQQGSMNTEAFF.

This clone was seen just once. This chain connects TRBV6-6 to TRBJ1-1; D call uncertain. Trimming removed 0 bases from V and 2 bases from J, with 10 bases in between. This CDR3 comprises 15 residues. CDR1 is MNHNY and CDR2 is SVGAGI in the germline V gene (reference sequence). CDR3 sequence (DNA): TGTGCCAGCAGTTACTCGGGCAGGTCCAACACTGAAGCTTTCTTT. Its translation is CASSYSGRSNTEAFF.

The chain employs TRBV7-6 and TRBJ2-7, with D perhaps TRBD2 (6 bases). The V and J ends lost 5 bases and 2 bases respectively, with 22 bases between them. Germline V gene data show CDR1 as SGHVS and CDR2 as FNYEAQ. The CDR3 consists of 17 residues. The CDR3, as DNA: TGTGCCAGCAGCCCCGAACGTGGGGGGTCGTGGGCCTACGAGCAGTACTTC. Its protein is CASSPERGGSWAYEQYF.

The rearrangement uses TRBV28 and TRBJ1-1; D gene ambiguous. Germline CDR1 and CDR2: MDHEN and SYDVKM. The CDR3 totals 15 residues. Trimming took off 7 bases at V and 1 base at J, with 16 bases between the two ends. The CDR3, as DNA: TGTGCCAGCACCCGCGGAGGGAATAGGAACACTGAAGCTTTCTTT. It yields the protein CASTRGGNRNTEAFF.

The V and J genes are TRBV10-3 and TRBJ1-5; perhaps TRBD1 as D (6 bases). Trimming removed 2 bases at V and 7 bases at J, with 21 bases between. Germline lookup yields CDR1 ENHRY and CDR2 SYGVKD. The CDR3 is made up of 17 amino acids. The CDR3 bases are TGTGCCATCAGTGAGACCCTGACGGGACAAAATAACCAGCCCCAGCATTTT. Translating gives CAISETLTGQNNQPQHF.

Here the CDR3 reads CASSQQGVGSSYEQYF. The CDR3 DNA sequence: TGTGCCAGCAGCCAACAGGGCGTTGGTTCCTCCTACGAGCAGTACTTC. This chain uses TRBV3-1 (or the pseudogene TRBV3-2) with TRBJ2-7; D possibly corresponds to TRBD1 (5 bases). Germline lookup yields CDR1 LGHDT and CDR2 YNNKEL (reference sequence). This CDR3 has 16 amino acids. V was clipped by 2 bases and J by 0 bases, with 14 bases between them.

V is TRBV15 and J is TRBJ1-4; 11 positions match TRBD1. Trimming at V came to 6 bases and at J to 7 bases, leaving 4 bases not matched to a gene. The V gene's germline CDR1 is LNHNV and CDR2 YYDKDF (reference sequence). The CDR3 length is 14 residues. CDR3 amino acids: CATRGGTGGEKLFF. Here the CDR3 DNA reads TGTGCCACCAGGGGGGGGACAGGGGGTGAAAAACTGTTTTTT.

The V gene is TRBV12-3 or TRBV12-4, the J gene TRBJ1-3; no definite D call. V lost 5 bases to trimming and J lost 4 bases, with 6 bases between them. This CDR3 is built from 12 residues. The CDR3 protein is CASSKSGNTIYF. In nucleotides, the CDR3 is TGTGCCAGCAGTAAATCCGGAAACACCATATATTTT.

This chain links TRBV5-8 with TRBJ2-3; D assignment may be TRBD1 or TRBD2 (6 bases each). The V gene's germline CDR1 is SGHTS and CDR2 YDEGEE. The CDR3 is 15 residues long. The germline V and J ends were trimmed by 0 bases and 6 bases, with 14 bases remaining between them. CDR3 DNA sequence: TGTGCCAGCAGCTTGGAGGGGGGAGGCGCCGATACGCAGTATTTT. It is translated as CASSLEGGGADTQYF. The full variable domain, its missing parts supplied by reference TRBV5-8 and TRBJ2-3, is EAGVTQSPTHLIKTRGQQATLRCSPISGHTSVYWYQQALGLGLQFLLWYDEGEERNRGNFPPRFSGRQFPNYSSELNVNALELEDSALYLCASSLEGGGADTQYFGPGTRLTVL.

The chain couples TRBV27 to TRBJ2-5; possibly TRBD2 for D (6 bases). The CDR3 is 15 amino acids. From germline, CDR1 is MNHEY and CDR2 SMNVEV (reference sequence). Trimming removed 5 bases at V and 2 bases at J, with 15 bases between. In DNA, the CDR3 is TGTGCCAGCAGTGCGGGGCGTTGGGAACAAGAGACCCAGTACTTC. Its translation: CASSAGRWEQETQYF.

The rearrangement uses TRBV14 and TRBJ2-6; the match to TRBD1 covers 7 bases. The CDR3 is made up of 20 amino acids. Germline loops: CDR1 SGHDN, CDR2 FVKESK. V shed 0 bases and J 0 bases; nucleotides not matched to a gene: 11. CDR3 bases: TGTGCCAGCAGCCAAGACAGGTTAGGGACAGCCCGCTCTGGGGCCAACGTCCTGACTTTC. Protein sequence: CASSQDRLGTARSGANVLTF.

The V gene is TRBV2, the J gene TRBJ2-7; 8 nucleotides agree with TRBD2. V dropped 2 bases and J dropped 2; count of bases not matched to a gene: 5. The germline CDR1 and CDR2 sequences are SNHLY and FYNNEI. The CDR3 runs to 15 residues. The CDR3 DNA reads TGTGCCAGCAGTGAATCGCTAGCGGGCACCTACGAGCAGTACTTC. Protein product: CASSESLAGTYEQYF.

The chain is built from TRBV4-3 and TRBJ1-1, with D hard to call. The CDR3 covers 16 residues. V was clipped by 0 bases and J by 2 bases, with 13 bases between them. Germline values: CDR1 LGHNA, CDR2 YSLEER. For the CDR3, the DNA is TGCGCCAGCAGCCAAGATCACGGGAGAGTAAACACTGAAGCTTTCTTT. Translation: CASSQDHGRVNTEAFF.

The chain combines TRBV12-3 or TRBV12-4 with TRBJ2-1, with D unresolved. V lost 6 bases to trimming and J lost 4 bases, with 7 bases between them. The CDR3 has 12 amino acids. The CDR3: CASSTPYNEQFF. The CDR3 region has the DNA TGTGCCAGCAGCACCCCGTACAATGAGCAGTTCTTC.

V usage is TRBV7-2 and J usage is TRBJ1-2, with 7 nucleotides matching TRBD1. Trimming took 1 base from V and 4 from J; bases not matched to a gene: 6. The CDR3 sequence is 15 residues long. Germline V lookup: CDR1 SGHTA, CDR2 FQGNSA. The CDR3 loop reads CASSLEAGQSYGYTF. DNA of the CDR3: TGTGCCAGCAGCTTAGAAGCGGGACAGAGCTATGGCTACACCTTC. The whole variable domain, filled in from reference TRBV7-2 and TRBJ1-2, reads GAGVSQSPSNKVTEKGKDVELRCDPISGHTALYWYRQSLGQGLEFLIYFQGNSAPDKSGLPSDRFSAERTGGSVSTLTIQRTQQEDSAVYLCASSLEAGQSYGYTFGSGTRLTVV.

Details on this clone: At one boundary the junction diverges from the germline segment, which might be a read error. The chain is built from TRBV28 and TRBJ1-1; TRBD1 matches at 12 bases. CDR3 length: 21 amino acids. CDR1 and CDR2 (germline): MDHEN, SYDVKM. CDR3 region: CASSLWGQGASISAGNTEAFF. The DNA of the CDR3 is TGTGCCAGCAGTCTATGGGGACAGGGGGCGTCGATATCCGCCGGGAACACTGAAGCTTTCTTT.